This T cell receptor (beta chain) was recorded in a study of regulatory T cells in long-lasting Graves disease. Study results and limitations: Persistent Graves' patients showed less TCR diversity than newly diagnosed ones. Persistent patients had more shared public clonotypes (under 3,000) than new patients (roughly 940). Persistent disease exhibited a predilection for TRBV28, TRBJ1-2 and TRBJ2-5.

Comments on this clonotype: Its specificity is unknown.

Time point meaning: persistent/refractory GD, antithyroid drugs over 5 years with positive TRAb. Extracted PBMC RNA gave rise to the TCR library. Graves' disease diagnosis was established per American Thyroid Association guidelines. Libraries of TCR beta came from iRepertoire HTBI primers plus Arm-PCR of CDR3 regions. MiXCR, run by TCRdb on the multiplex PCR reads, gives a single entry per CDR3 protein. The data show about 460,000 distinct CDR3 sequences, around a fifth seen once. The CDR3 covers 14 residues. Germline values: CDR1 SEHNR, CDR2 FQNEAQ (reference sequence). The V segment lost 9 bases and the J segment 3 bases; nucleotides outside the gene matches: 5.

J is TRBJ2-6 and V is TRBV7-9; 7 bases line up with TRBD1. The source material was peripheral blood mononuclear cells (PBMCs), sampled when the disease was refractory, from a patient treated with antithyroid drugs. The TCR comes from a female donor with Graves disease. The DNA of the CDR3 is TGTGCCAGGGACACAGGGGTTGGGGCCAACGTCCTGACTTTC. It codes for CARDTGVGANVLTF.